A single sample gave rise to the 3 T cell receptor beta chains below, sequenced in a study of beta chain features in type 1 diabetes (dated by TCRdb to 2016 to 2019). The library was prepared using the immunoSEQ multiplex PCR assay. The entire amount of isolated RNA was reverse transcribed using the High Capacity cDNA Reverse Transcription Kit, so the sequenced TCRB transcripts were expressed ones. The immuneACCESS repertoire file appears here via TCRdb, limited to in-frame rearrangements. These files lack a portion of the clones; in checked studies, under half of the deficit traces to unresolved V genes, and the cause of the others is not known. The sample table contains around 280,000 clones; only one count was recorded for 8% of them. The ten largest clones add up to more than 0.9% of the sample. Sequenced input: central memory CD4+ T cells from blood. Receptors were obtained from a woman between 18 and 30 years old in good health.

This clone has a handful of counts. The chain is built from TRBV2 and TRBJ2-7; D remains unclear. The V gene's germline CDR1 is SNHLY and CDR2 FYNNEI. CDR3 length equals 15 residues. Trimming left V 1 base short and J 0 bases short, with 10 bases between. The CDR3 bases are TGTGCCAGCAGTGAAGAGCAGCTCCACTCCTACGAGCAGTACGTC. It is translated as CASSEEQLHSYEQYV.

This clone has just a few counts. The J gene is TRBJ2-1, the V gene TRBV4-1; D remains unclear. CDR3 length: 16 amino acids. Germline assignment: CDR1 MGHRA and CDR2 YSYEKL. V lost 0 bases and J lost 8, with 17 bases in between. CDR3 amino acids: CASSQDRAPARDEQFF. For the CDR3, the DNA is TGCGCCAGCAGCCAAGATCGGGCACCCGCAAGGGATGAGCAGTTCTTC.

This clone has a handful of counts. CDR3 DNA: TGCGCCAGCGGGACAGGGAGTCGCGTGAACACTGAAGCTTTCTTT. Its translation is CASGTGSRVNTEAFF. V is TRBV5-1 and J is TRBJ1-1, with 9 bases lining up with TRBD1. The CDR3 has 15 residues. J was trimmed by 0 bases and V by 7 bases; bases with no gene match: 7. Per germline, CDR1 SGHRS and CDR2 YFSETQ.